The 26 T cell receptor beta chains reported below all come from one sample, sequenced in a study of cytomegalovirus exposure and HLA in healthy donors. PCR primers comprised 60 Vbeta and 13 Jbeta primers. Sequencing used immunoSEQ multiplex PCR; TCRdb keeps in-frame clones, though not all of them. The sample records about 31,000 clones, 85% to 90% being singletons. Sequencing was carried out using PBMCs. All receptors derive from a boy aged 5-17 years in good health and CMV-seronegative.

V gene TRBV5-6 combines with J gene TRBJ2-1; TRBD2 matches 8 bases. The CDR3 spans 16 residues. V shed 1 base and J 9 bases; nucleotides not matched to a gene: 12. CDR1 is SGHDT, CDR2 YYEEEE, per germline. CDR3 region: CASSLSLSGVSGEQFF. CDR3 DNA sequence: TGTGCCAGCAGCTTGTCTCTTAGCGGGGTATCGGGTGAGCAGTTCTTC.

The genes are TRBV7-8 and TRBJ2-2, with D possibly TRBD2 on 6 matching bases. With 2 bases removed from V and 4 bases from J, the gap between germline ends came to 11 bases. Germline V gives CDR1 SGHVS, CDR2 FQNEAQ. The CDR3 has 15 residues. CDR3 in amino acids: CASSLLGGSTGELFF. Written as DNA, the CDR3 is TGTGCCAGCAGCTTATTGGGGGGTTCCACCGGGGAGCTGTTTTTT.

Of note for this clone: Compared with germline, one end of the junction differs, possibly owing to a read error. The DNA of the CDR3 is TGTTCCAGCAGCTTAGGGGGGGTGGACTATGGCTACACCTTC. Protein product: CSSSLGGVDYGYTF. This chain uses TRBV7-9 with TRBJ1-2; D may be TRBD1 (6 bases). This CDR3 region has 14 residues. The germline CDR1 and CDR2 sequences are SEHNR and FQNEAQ (reference sequence).

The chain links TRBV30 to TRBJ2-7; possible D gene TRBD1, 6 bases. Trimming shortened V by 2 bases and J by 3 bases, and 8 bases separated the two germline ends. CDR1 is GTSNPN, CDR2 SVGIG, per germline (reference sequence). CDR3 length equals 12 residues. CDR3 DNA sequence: TGTGCCTGGAGTCAGGGGCGCTACGAGCAGTACTTC. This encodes CAWSQGRYEQYF.

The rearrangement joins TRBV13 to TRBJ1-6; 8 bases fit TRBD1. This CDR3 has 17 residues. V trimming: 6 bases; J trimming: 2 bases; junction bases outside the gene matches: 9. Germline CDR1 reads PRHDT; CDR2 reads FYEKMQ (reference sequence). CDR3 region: CASRTKDRVPYNSPLHF. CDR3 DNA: TGTGCCAGCAGAACGAAGGACAGGGTCCCCTATAATTCACCCCTCCACTTT.

The CDR3 DNA is TGCGCCAGCAGCCAAGAATTTTCGGGGGGCCCAACCTACGAGCAGTACTTC. It translates to CASSQEFSGGPTYEQYF. The V gene is TRBV4-3, the J gene TRBJ2-7; D perhaps matches TRBD2 (7 bases). The ends were cut back, 0 bases at V and 2 bases at J, with 17 bases in the middle. CDR3 size: 17 residues. The germline V gene has CDR1 LGHNA and CDR2 YSLEER.

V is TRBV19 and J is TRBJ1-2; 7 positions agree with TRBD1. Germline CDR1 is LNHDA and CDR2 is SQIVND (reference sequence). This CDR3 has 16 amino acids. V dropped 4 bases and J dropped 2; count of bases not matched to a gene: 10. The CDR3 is CASSTTGQIINYGYTF. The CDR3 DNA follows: TGTGCCAGTAGTACAACGGGACAGATAATAAACTATGGCTACACCTTC. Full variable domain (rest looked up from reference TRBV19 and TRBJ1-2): DGGITQSPKYLFRKEGQNVTLSCEQNLNHDAMYWYRQDPGQGLRLIYYSQIVNDFQKGDIAEGYSVSREKKESFPLTVTSAQKNPTAFYLCASSTTGQIINYGYTFGSGTRLTVV.

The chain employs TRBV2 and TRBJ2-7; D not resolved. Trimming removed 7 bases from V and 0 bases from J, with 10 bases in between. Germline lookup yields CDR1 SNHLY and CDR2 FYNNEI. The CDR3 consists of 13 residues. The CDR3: CASTARNSYEQYF. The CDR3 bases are TGTGCCAGCACCGCCAGGAACTCCTACGAGCAGTACTTC.

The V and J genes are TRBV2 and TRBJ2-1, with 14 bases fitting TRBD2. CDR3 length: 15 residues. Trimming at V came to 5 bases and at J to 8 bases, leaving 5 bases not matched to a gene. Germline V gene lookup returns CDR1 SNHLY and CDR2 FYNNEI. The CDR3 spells CASSKTSGGAYEQFF. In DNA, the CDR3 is TGTGCCAGCAGTAAGACTAGCGGGGGGGCTTATGAGCAGTTCTTC. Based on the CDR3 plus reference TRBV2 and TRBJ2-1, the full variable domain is EPEVTQTPSHQVTQMGQEVILRCVPISNHLYFYWYRQILGQKVEFLVSFYNNEISEKSEIFDDQFSVERPDGSNFTLKIRSTKLEDSAMYFCASSKTSGGAYEQFFGPGTRLTVL.

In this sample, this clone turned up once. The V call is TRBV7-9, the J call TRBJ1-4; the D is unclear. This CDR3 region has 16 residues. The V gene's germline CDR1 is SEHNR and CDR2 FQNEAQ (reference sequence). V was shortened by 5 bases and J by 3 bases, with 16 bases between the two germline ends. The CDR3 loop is CASSPSGGAANEKLFF. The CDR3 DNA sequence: TGTGCCAGCAGCCCGAGCGGAGGAGCGGCTAATGAAAAACTGTTTTTT.

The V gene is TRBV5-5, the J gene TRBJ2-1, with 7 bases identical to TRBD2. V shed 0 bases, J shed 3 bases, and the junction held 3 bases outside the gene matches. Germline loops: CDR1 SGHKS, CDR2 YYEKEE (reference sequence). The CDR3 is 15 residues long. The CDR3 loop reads CASSLGLASYNEQFF. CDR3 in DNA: TGTGCCAGCAGCTTGGGACTAGCCAGCTACAATGAGCAGTTCTTC.

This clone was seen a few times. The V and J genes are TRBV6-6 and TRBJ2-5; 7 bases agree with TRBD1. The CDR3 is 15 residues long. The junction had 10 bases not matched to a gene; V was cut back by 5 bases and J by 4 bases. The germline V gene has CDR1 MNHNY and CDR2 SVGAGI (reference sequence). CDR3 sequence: CASSVPTGPLETQYF. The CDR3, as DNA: TGTGCCAGCAGTGTACCGACAGGGCCCTTAGAGACCCAGTACTTC.

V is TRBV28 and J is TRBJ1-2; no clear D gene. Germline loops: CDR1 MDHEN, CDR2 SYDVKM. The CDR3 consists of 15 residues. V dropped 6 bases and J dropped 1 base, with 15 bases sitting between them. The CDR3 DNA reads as TGTGCCAGCAGGCGAACCCCCCAAAATAACTATGGCTACACCTTC. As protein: CASRRTPQNNYGYTF.

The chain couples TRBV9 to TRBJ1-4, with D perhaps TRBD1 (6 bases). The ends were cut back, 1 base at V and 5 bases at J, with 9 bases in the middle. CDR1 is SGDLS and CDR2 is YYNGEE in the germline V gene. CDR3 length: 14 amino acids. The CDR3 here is CASSVNRGNEKLFF. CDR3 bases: TGTGCCAGCAGCGTAAATAGGGGGAATGAAAAACTGTTTTTT.

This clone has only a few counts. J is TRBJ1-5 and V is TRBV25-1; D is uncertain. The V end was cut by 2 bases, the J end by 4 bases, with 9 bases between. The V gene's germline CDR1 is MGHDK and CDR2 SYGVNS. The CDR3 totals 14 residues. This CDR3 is CASSERTLNQPQHF. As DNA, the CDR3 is TGTGCCAGCAGTGAACGTACCCTAAATCAGCCCCAGCATTTT.

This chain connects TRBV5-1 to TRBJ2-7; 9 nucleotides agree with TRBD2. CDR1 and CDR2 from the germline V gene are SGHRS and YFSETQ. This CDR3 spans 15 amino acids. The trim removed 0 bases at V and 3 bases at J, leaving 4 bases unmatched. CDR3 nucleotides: TGCGCCAGCAGCTTGGGGTTAGCGGGGGACTACGAGCAGTACTTC. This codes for CASSLGLAGDYEQYF.

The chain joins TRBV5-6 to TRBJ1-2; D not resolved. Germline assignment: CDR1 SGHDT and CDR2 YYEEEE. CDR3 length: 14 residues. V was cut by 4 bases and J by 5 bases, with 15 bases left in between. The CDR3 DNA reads TGTGCCAGCAGCCCGAACCTGAAGGAGTATGGCTACACCTTC. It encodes CASSPNLKEYGYTF.

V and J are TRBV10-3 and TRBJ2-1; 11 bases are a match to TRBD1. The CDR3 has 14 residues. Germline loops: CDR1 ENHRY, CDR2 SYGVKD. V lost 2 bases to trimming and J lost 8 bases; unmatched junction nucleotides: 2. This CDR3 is CAISEGQGAHEQFF. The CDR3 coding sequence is TGTGCCATCAGTGAGGGACAGGGGGCCCATGAGCAGTTCTTC.

CDR3 DNA: TGCGCCAGCAGCCAAGATGGGGACAGGAGCTCTGGAAACACCATATATTTT. It encodes CASSQDGDRSSGNTIYF. The chain has TRBV4-1 and TRBJ1-3; 8 bases are shared with TRBD1. The trim removed 0 bases at V and 0 bases at J, leaving 4 bases unmatched. The CDR3 is made up of 17 amino acids. Germline V gene lookup returns CDR1 MGHRA and CDR2 YSYEKL.

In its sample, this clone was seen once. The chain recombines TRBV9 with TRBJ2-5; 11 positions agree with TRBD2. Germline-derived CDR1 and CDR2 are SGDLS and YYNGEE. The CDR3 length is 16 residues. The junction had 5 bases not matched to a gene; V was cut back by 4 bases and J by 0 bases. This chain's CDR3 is CASSIGTSGNQETQYF. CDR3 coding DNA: TGTGCCAGCAGCATCGGGACTAGCGGAAACCAAGAGACCCAGTACTTC. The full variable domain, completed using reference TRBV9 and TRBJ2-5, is DSGVTQTPKHLITATGQRVTLRCSPRSGDLSVYWYQQSLDQGLQFLIQYYNGEERAKGNILERFSAQQFPDLHSELNLSSLELGDSALYFCASSIGTSGNQETQYFGPGTRLLVL.

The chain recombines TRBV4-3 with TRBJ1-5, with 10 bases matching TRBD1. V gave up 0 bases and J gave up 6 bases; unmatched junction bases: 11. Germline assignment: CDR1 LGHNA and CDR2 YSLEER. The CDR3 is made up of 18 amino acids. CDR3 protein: CASSQDLVDGTGVQPQHF. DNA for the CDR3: TGCGCCAGCAGCCAAGATCTGGTTGACGGGACAGGGGTTCAGCCCCAGCATTTT.

CDR3 amino acids: CASSQDLQAYGYTF. CDR3 sequence (DNA): TGCGCCAGCAGCCAAGATCTTCAGGCCTATGGCTACACCTTC. The chain carries TRBV4-3 and TRBJ1-2; D is unclear. This CDR3 is 14 amino acids long. V was shortened by 0 bases and J by 4 bases, with 9 bases between the two germline ends. Germline V gene sequence: CDR1 LGHNA, CDR2 YSLEER.

The CDR3 is CASSLGGPRTDTQYF. In DNA form, the CDR3 reads TGTGCCAGCAGCTTGGGGGGACCCCGCACAGATACGCAGTATTTT. V gene TRBV11-1 combines with J gene TRBJ2-3; TRBD2 is a possible D gene (6 bases). CDR3 length equals 15 residues. The germline V and J ends were trimmed by 3 bases and 1 base, with 11 bases remaining between them. Germline V CDR1 and CDR2: SGHAT, FQDESV (reference sequence).

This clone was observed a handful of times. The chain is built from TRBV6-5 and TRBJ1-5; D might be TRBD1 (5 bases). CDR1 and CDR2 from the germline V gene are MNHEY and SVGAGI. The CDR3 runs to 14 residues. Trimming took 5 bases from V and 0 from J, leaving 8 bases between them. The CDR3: CASSGHYSNQPQHF. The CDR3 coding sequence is TGTGCCAGCAGTGGACACTATAGCAATCAGCCCCAGCATTTT.

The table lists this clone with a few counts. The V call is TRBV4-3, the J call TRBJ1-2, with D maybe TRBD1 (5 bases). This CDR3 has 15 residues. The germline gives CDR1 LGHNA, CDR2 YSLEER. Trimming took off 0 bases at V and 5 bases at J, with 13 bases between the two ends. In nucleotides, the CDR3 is TGCGCCAGCAGCCAAGATCCGTCGGGGGAGTATGGCTACACCTTC. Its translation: CASSQDPSGEYGYTF.

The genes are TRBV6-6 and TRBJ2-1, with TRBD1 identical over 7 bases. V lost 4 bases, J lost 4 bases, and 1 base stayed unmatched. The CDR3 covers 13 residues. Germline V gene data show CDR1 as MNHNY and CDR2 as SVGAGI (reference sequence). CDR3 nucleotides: TGTGCCAGCAGTTCGGACAGGTACAATGAGCAGTTCTTC. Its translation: CASSSDRYNEQFF.